The entry that follows covers one TCR beta chain sequence. The antigen remains undetermined. The data originate from a study of cytomegalovirus exposure and HLA in healthy donors. Study observations and caveats: The CMV antigen specificity of a few CMV-associated chains was confirmed through in vitro analysis. A previous analysis found most TCR beta V segments productive roughly 90% or roughly 30% of the time. A later analysis by the authors found several of the most significant clusters apparently linked to common viral pathogens. The dataset shows that most TCR sequences were rare, while some public TCRs occurred in many donors.

The CDR3 runs to 15 residues. Germline CDR1 SQVTM, CDR2 ANQGSEA. Unmatched junction bases numbered 12, after V lost 5 bases and J lost 4 bases. Vbeta (60) and Jbeta (13) primers were used in the PCR. Method: immunoSEQ multiplex PCR; TCRdb's copy keeps in-frame clones and lacks some. The table includes under 20,000 clones, around 80% detected once. The rearrangement uses TRBV29-1 and TRBJ1-2; TRBD1 matches at 8 bases. This TCR came from a human donor in good health. Sequencing was carried out using PBMCs. The DNA for the CDR3 is TGCAGCGTTTTCACCGGACAGGGCGTTCTCTATGGCTACACCTTC. Its protein is CSVFTGQGVLYGYTF.